The count of the clone carrying this T cell receptor (beta chain) is one. The data stem from a study of blood T cell repertoires in COVID-19. Study-level background: The cDNA or gDNA used as material had been derived from T cells, B-cell-depleted T cells, or PBMCs.

Libraries were prepared by immunoSEQ multiplex PCR; TCRdb keeps only in-frame clonotypes and omits some of them. The table lists more than 350,000 clones, approximately 88% of them singletons, with around 3% in the top ten. The origin of this receptor is a woman in her 30s with COVID-19, enrolled during active disease. Sequencing used peripheral blood.

CDR3 sequence (DNA): TGTGCCAGTAGTATAGATGGGACAGGCAACTTCGAGCAGTACGTC. Amino acids: CASSIDGTGNFEQYV. The rearrangement uses TRBV19 and TRBJ2-7; 8 bases are a match to TRBD1. The CDR3 is 15 residues long. V gave up 0 bases and J gave up 6 bases; unmatched junction bases: 7. In germline, CDR1 is LNHDA, CDR2 SQIVND (reference sequence).